This entry lists 32 T cell receptor beta chains sequenced from one sample in a study of CD8+ T cells in alopecia areata. Sequencing relied on a cDNA template that was reverse transcribed from extracted RNA. Clones were sequenced by immunoSEQ multiplex PCR, and TCRdb holds only the in-frame ones, with some missing. The sample consists of about 150,000 clones, around half of them appearing once. The sequenced sample was CD8+ T cells sorted from blood, obtained at week 0. The receptor source for this set is a human donor with alopecia areata.

The chain couples TRBV4-3 to TRBJ2-1; TRBD2 agrees at 7 bases. The junction had 9 bases not matched to a gene; V was cut back by 0 bases and J by 7 bases. The CDR3 consists of 16 residues. Germline V gene lookup returns CDR1 LGHNA and CDR2 YSLEER. CDR3 sequence: CASSQDQGGGLNEQFF. The CDR3 DNA is TGCGCCAGCAGCCAAGATCAAGGCGGGGGATTGAATGAGCAGTTCTTC.

The chain links TRBV15 to TRBJ2-1; 7 bases map to TRBD2. Germline CDR1 and CDR2: LNHNV and YYDKDF (reference sequence). The J segment lost 5 bases and the V segment lost 2 bases, leaving 3 bases of the junction unmatched. This CDR3 has 14 residues. For the CDR3, the DNA is TGTGCCACCAGCAGATATGGGGGGGACAATGAGCAGTTCTTC. It yields the protein CATSRYGGDNEQFF.

This clone was counted only a few times. J is TRBJ2-3 and V is TRBV13; possibly TRBD2 for D (6 bases). Germline V lookup: CDR1 PRHDT, CDR2 FYEKMQ (reference sequence). This CDR3 has 14 amino acids. V was trimmed by 7 bases and J by 1 base, leaving 12 bases between them. The CDR3 is CASTQRGGTDTQYF. DNA of the CDR3: TGTGCCAGCACCCAACGCGGGGGCACAGATACGCAGTATTTT.

The rearrangement links TRBV7-2 to TRBJ2-7; a weak D match, TRBD1 (6 bases). The CDR3 covers 11 residues. The V gene lost 11 bases and the J gene lost 5 bases, with 13 bases spanning the gap. Germline loops: CDR1 SGHTA, CDR2 FQGNSA. CDR3 sequence: CAALQGNEQYF. CDR3 in DNA: TGTGCCGCACTTCAGGGGAACGAGCAGTACTTC.

The genes are TRBV15 and TRBJ2-2; TRBD1 matches at 7 bases. CDR3 length: 16 amino acids. Trimming removed 8 bases from V and 3 bases from J; junction bases left unmatched: 12. Germline assignment: CDR1 LNHNV and CDR2 YYDKDF (reference sequence). Written as DNA, the CDR3 is TGTGCCACCTTGAAGTCCCGGGACAGTGACACCGGGGAGCTGTTTTTT. Its protein is CATLKSRDSDTGELFF.

V gene TRBV10-3 combines with J gene TRBJ2-1, with 13 bases identical to TRBD2. Trimming at V came to 5 bases and at J to 5 bases, leaving 9 bases not matched to a gene. Germline CDR1 reads ENHRY; CDR2 reads SYGVKD. CDR3 size: 17 residues. The CDR3 is CAISPMTSGGPHNEQFF. CDR3 in DNA: TGTGCCATCAGTCCGATGACTAGCGGGGGGCCTCACAATGAGCAGTTCTTC.

This clone was seen a few times. The chain employs TRBV30 and TRBJ2-7, with unresolved D. Looked up from germline, CDR1 is GTSNPN and CDR2 is SVGIG (reference sequence). This CDR3 has 15 amino acids. Trimming stripped 1 base from V and 3 bases from J, with 16 bases between. The CDR3 DNA sequence: TGTGCCTGGAGTGCAAATCCGGGCCCCAACTACGAGCAGTACTTC. This encodes CAWSANPGPNYEQYF.

This clone occurred a few times. The chain combines TRBV2 with TRBJ2-3; 9 nucleotides agree with TRBD2. Trimming removed 3 bases from V and 2 bases from J; junction bases left unmatched: 12. The V gene's germline CDR1 is SNHLY and CDR2 FYNNEI. The CDR3 consists of 18 residues. The CDR3, as DNA: TGTGCCAGCAGTGAGGACCTCTTTAGCGGGGGCACCACAGATACGCAGTATTTT. This gives the protein CASSEDLFSGGTTDTQYF. Full variable domain (rest looked up from reference TRBV2 and TRBJ2-3): EPEVTQTPSHQVTQMGQEVILRCVPISNHLYFYWYRQILGQKVEFLVSFYNNEISEKSEIFDDQFSVERPDGSNFTLKIRSTKLEDSAMYFCASSEDLFSGGTTDTQYFGPGTRLTVL.

Remarks on this clone: Other nucleotide sequences in the sample specify the same CDR3. V is TRBV13 and J is TRBJ2-3; D unclear. The germline V gene encodes CDR1 PRHDT and CDR2 FYEKMQ (reference sequence). Trimming stripped 3 bases from V and 1 base from J, with 2 bases between. CDR3 size: 12 residues. Written as DNA, the CDR3 is TGTGCCAGCAGCTTGGGCACAGATACGCAGTATTTT. Protein product: CASSLGTDTQYF.

The chain recombines TRBV27 with TRBJ1-1; no clear D. CDR3 length: 11 residues. Trimming pared 7 bases from V and 8 bases from J, leaving 11 bases between. Germline lookup yields CDR1 MNHEY and CDR2 SMNVEV (reference sequence). The CDR3, as DNA: TGTGCCAGCATCAAGTATGGAGAAGCTTTCTTT. Translating it yields CASIKYGEAFF.

J is TRBJ2-1 and V is TRBV5-1; 10 bases agree with TRBD2. The CDR3 sequence is 12 residues long. The J segment lost 10 bases and the V segment lost 4 bases, leaving 2 bases of the junction unmatched. Looked up from germline, CDR1 is SGHRS and CDR2 is YFSETQ. The CDR3 is CASSEGLAEQFF. The CDR3 DNA sequence: TGCGCCAGCAGCGAGGGACTAGCGGAGCAGTTCTTC. The complete variable domain, with remaining parts taken from reference TRBV5-1 and TRBJ2-1, reads KAGVTQTPRYLIKTRGQQVTLSCSPISGHRSVSWYQQTPGQGLQFLFEYFSETQRNKGNFPGRFSGRQFSNSRSEMNVSTLELGDSALYLCASSEGLAEQFFGPGTRLTVL.

The CDR3 reads CASSSRLAQSYNEQFF. The CDR3 DNA is TGCGCCAGCAGCAGCCGACTAGCGCAATCCTACAATGAGCAGTTCTTC. The chain uses TRBV4-1 and TRBJ2-1, with 8 bases matching TRBD2. CDR1 MGHRA and CDR2 YSYEKL come from the germline V gene. The CDR3 covers 16 residues. V trimming: 5 bases; J trimming: 1 base; junction bases outside the gene matches: 7.

In its sample, this clone was seen once. This chain uses TRBV27 with TRBJ1-5; 7 nucleotides agree with TRBD1. The CDR3 consists of 17 residues. V was pared by 8 bases and J by 2 bases, with 15 bases of the junction left unmatched. Germline assignment: CDR1 MNHEY and CDR2 SMNVEV (reference sequence). In nucleotides, the CDR3 is TGTGCCAGCGGGGACAGAGAATCTCCGTATGGCAATCAGCCCCAGCATTTT. Protein: CASGDRESPYGNQPQHF.

V is TRBV4-3 and J is TRBJ2-7, with TRBD2 as a possible D gene (5 bases). The CDR3 runs 15 residues. CDR1 LGHNA and CDR2 YSLEER come from the germline V gene. V lost 2 bases and J lost 3, with 14 bases in between. The CDR3, as DNA: TGCGCCAGCAGCCAAACGGGGTTAGCCGGCTACGAGCAGTACTTC. It specifies CASSQTGLAGYEQYF.

The V gene is TRBV5-1, the J gene TRBJ1-1; perhaps TRBD1 as D (5 bases). This CDR3 spans 15 amino acids. V lost 4 bases and J lost 5, with 18 bases in between. The germline gives CDR1 SGHRS, CDR2 YFSETQ. The CDR3 is CASSPTLAGQTEAFF. The CDR3 DNA follows: TGCGCCAGCAGCCCGACCCTCGCGGGGCAGACTGAAGCTTTCTTT. Combining the CDR3 with reference TRBV5-1 and TRBJ1-1 gives the whole variable domain KAGVTQTPRYLIKTRGQQVTLSCSPISGHRSVSWYQQTPGQGLQFLFEYFSETQRNKGNFPGRFSGRQFSNSRSEMNVSTLELGDSALYLCASSPTLAGQTEAFFGQGTRLTVV.

The chain joins TRBV6-5 to TRBJ2-7; D unresolved. From germline, CDR1 is MNHEY and CDR2 SVGAGI. The CDR3 is 12 residues long. The V end was cut by 2 bases, the J end by 5 bases, with 7 bases between. The CDR3 nucleotides read TGTGCCAGCAGTTACGGGCCAAACGAGCAGTACTTC. Its protein product is CASSYGPNEQYF.

This clone came up a few times. V is TRBV29-1 and J is TRBJ2-2; no reliable D call. The V and J ends lost 5 bases and 3 bases respectively, with 4 bases between them. The CDR3 has 11 residues. Germline CDR1 and CDR2: SQVTM and ANQGSEA. The CDR3 region is CSVLDTGELFF. The CDR3, as DNA: TGCAGCGTTTTGGACACCGGGGAGCTGTTTTTT.

The genes are TRBV11-2 and TRBJ1-6; 7 bases fit TRBD1. The CDR3 has 14 amino acids. The V gene's germline CDR1 is SGHAT and CDR2 FQNNGV. Losses at the gene ends were 4 bases for V and 7 bases for J; bases not matched to a gene: 4. The CDR3 loop reads CASSWGQMNSPLHF. The CDR3, as DNA: TGTGCCAGCAGCTGGGGACAGATGAATTCACCCCTCCACTTT.

The chain recombines TRBV13 with TRBJ1-2; the match to TRBD1 covers 7 bases. V was clipped by 5 bases and J by 5 bases; unmatched bases: 11. The CDR3 has 15 residues. The germline V gene has CDR1 PRHDT and CDR2 FYEKMQ (reference sequence). CDR3 sequence reads: CASSPGTALPYGYTF. The CDR3 coding sequence is TGTGCCAGCAGCCCCGGGACAGCACTCCCGTATGGCTACACCTTC.

This rearrangement joins TRBV4-3 to TRBJ1-2, with D possibly matching TRBD1 (5 bases). In germline, CDR1 is LGHNA, CDR2 YSLEER. V was clipped by 0 bases and J by 7 bases, with 9 bases between them. There are 13 residues in the CDR3. The CDR3 bases are TGCGCCAGCAGCCAAGACAGGGAGGGTGGCTACACCTTC. Its protein product is CASSQDREGGYTF.

The rearrangement joins TRBV10-3 to TRBJ2-7, with a possible D match to TRBD1 (6 bases). Trimming took off 3 bases at V and 4 bases at J, with 10 bases between the two ends. The CDR3 has 13 amino acids. CDR1 and CDR2 (germline): ENHRY, SYGVKD. The CDR3 reads CAISERGIYEQYF. DNA for the CDR3: TGTGCCATCAGTGAAAGGGGGATTTACGAGCAGTACTTC.

This chain uses TRBV7-8 with TRBJ1-2, with 8 bases identical to TRBD1. Per germline, CDR1 SGHVS and CDR2 FQNEAQ. Germline trimming cut 5 bases from V and 6 bases from J; bases unmatched to any gene: 11. There are 15 residues in the CDR3. For the CDR3, the DNA is TGTGCCAGCAGCACCACGACCAGGGGGCTGGATGGCTACACCTTC. Encoded protein: CASSTTTRGLDGYTF. The entire variable domain, with the rest obtained from reference TRBV7-8 and TRBJ1-2, is as follows: GAGVSQSPRYKVAKRGQDVALRCDPISGHVSLFWYQQALGQGPEFLTYFQNEAQLDKSGLPSDRFFAERPEGSVSTLKIQRTQQEDSAVYLCASSTTTRGLDGYTFGSGTRLTVV.

V usage is TRBV5-4 and J usage is TRBJ2-3, with D possibly matching TRBD1 (7 bases). V shed 4 bases and J shed 3 bases, with 21 bases lying between them. The CDR3 is 17 amino acids. Germline CDR1 is SGHNT and CDR2 is YYREEE (reference sequence). Here the CDR3 reads CASSGGTEIGRTDTQYF. In DNA, the CDR3 is TGTGCCAGCAGCGGCGGGACAGAGATCGGCAGGACAGATACGCAGTATTTT.

On this clone itself: Other DNA sequences in the sample encode the same CDR3. The chain carries TRBV29-1 and TRBJ2-7, with 7 bases that match TRBD1. Germline V gene lookup returns CDR1 SQVTM and CDR2 ANQGSEA. Trimming took 1 base from V and 3 from J; bases not matched to a gene: 3. CDR3 size: 13 residues. The CDR3 loop reads CSVEGQGNYEQYF. The CDR3 coding sequence is TGCAGCGTTGAAGGACAGGGAAACTACGAGCAGTACTTC.

J is TRBJ1-5 and V is TRBV7-9; D is perhaps TRBD1 (5 bases). Germline-derived CDR1 and CDR2 are SEHNR and FQNEAQ (reference sequence). The CDR3 runs 15 residues. The germline V and J ends were trimmed by 5 bases and 2 bases, with 13 bases remaining between them. CDR3 amino acids: CASSRGGNGNQPQHF. CDR3 coding DNA: TGTGCCAGCAGCCGCGGGGGGAATGGCAATCAGCCCCAGCATTTT.

The J gene is TRBJ2-3, the V gene TRBV5-6; D unresolved. Germline V gene sequence: CDR1 SGHDT, CDR2 YYEEEE. V was shortened by 0 bases and J by 8 bases, with 10 bases between the two germline ends. The CDR3 sequence is 13 residues long. DNA for the CDR3: TGTGCCAGCAGCTTGGGAGGACCATCTACGCAGTATTTT. Protein sequence: CASSLGGPSTQYF.

This clone was seen more than once but under ten times. The chain links TRBV13 to TRBJ2-7, with unresolved D. CDR1 is PRHDT, CDR2 FYEKMQ, per germline (reference sequence). V lost 1 base, J lost 5 bases, and 6 bases lay in between. The CDR3 is made up of 12 amino acids. The CDR3 DNA sequence: TGTGCCAGCAGCTTAGTCCAGGACGAGCAGTACTTC. Its translation is CASSLVQDEQYF. Full variable domain (missing parts from reference TRBV13 and TRBJ2-7): AAGVIQSPRHLIKEKRETATLKCYPIPRHDTVYWYQQGPGQDPQFLISFYEKMQSDKGSIPDRFSAQQFSDYHSELNMSSLELGDSALYFCASSLVQDEQYFGPGTRLTVT.

This chain joins TRBV20-1 and TRBJ1-1; the D is unclear. The CDR3 is made up of 11 amino acids. Germline CDR1 DFQATT, CDR2 SNEGSKA (reference sequence). The V and J ends lost 6 bases and 6 bases respectively, with 11 bases between them. The CDR3 loop reads CSARLGPEAFF. CDR3 sequence (DNA): TGCAGTGCCCGTTTAGGGCCTGAAGCTTTCTTT.

This clone was seen only once. The chain uses TRBV5-6 and TRBJ2-5, with D possibly TRBD1 on 6 matching bases. Germline V CDR1 and CDR2: SGHDT, YYEEEE. Trimming cost V 4 bases and J 5 bases, with 18 bases left between them. The CDR3 is 15 residues long. The CDR3 sequence: CASSPGDQSYETQYF. The CDR3 coding sequence is TGTGCCAGCAGCCCAGGGGACCAGAGCTACGAGACCCAGTACTTC.

The chain uses TRBV6-1 and TRBJ1-5; no clear D. The CDR3 totals 14 residues. The V and J ends lost 1 base and 3 bases respectively, with 7 bases between them. In germline, CDR1 is MNHNS, CDR2 SASEGT. The CDR3 here is CASSEGGINQPQHF. As DNA, the CDR3 is TGTGCCAGCAGTGAAGGCGGGATCAATCAGCCCCAGCATTTT.

Worth noting for this clone: Other DNA sequences of this sample code for an identical CDR3. The chain combines TRBV5-6 with TRBJ2-3; D gene unclear. Trimming took 4 bases from V and 2 from J, leaving 11 bases between them. CDR1 and CDR2 from the germline V gene are SGHDT and YYEEEE. The CDR3 is made up of 14 amino acids. The CDR3 DNA reads TGTGCCAGCAGCGACGGGTCCCACACAGATACGCAGTATTTT. Its translation is CASSDGSHTDTQYF.

This rearrangement joins TRBV5-1 to TRBJ2-3, with D perhaps TRBD2 (6 bases). This CDR3 is 15 amino acids long. CDR1 SGHRS and CDR2 YFSETQ come from the germline V gene. With 5 bases removed from V and 1 base from J, the gap between germline ends came to 14 bases. CDR3 nucleotides: TGCGCCAGCAGATATCTCCCGGGAGGCACAGATACGCAGTATTTT. Its translation: CASRYLPGGTDTQYF.